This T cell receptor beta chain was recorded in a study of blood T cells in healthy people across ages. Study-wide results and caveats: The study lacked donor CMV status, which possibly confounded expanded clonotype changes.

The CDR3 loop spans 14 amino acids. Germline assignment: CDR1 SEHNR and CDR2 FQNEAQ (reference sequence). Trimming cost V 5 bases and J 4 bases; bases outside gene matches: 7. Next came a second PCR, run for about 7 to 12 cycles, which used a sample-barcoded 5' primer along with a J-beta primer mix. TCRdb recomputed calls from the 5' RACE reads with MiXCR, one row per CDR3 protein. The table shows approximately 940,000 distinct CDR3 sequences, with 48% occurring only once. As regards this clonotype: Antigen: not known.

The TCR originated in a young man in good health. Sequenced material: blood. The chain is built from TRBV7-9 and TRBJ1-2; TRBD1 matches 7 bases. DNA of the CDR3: TGTGCCAGCAGCCCCCAGGGGGGGTTCTATGGCTACACCTTC. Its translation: CASSPQGGFYGYTF.